One T cell receptor beta chain is described in this entry. What it binds is not known. The CDR3 is made up of 14 amino acids. Germline V gene sequence: CDR1 MNHEY, CDR2 SVGAGI. V lost 1 base, J lost 7 bases, and 6 bases stayed unmatched. Second doses that came at about 4 or about 12 weeks were put together. Only in-frame clones appear in the TCRdb table, and some are missing; sequencing was by immunoSEQ multiplex PCR. The sample carries about 160,000 clones, 70% to 90% recorded once. The record originates from a study of T cell responses to AZD1222 COVID-19 vaccine. Points from the study as a whole: Following two doses of AZD1222, Spike-specific TCR breadth and depth rose. Females outnumbered males among donors, who were mostly white British; clonal diversity was possibly underestimated. Reportedly, nearly half the spike-specific TCRs target unmutated variant regions.

The chain employs TRBV6-5 and TRBJ1-1, with 7 bases identical to TRBD1. The source is an adult who received the AZD1222 COVID-19 vaccine. The material sequenced was peripheral blood, taken 28 days after the second AZD1222 dose. CDR3 nucleotides: TGTGCCAGCAGTTACTTACTCGGGACAGATGAAGCTTTCTTT. Protein sequence: CASSYLLGTDEAFF.